This TCR beta chain was recovered during a study of Graves' ophthalmopathy and Graves' hyperthyroidism. This clonotype has a single count. Transcripts of RNA were the source for amplifying TCR beta CDR3 regions. HTBI primers were used in a first-round RT-PCR, which preceded a second-round multiplex PCR. A single record per CDR3 protein comes from TCRdb applying MiXCR to the multiplex PCR reads. Of about 24,000 distinct CDR3 sequences in the sample, 48% were seen once. This CDR3 is built from 12 residues. Germline loops: CDR1 LNHDA, CDR2 SQIVND (reference sequence). V lost 6 bases, J lost 6 bases, and 4 bases stayed unmatched.

The J gene is TRBJ1-1, the V gene TRBV19, with 7 positions matching TRBD1. Sequencing was performed on peripheral blood. The source of this sequence is an adult woman with stable Graves' hyperthyroidism. In nucleotides, the CDR3 is TGTGCCAGTAGAAACAGGGGCGCTGAAGCTTTCTTT. Residues: CASRNRGAEAFF.